The 5 T cell receptor beta chains reported below all come from one sample, sequenced in a study of radiation and T cells in renal cell carcinoma. Clones were read by immunoSEQ multiplex PCR, and TCRdb kept only the in-frame ones, dropping some. The table lists about 26,000 clones, approximately 81% of them singletons. Time point specified: blood 2 weeks post-SBRT. The treatment is: 15 Gy SBRT to primary tumor, nephrectomy 4 weeks later. This specimen was blood, taken from a patient whose treatment included radiotherapy and nephrectomy. These receptor sequences come from a man aged 55 to 70 with renal cell carcinoma.

This clone counts as medium-sized. The chain joins TRBV27 to TRBJ2-3; D is ambiguous. The CDR3 has 12 residues. The germline CDR1 and CDR2 sequences are MNHEY and SMNVEV (reference sequence). V was cut by 2 bases and J by 8 bases, with 8 bases left in between. CDR3 amino acids: CASSLLRGTQYF. CDR3 in DNA: TGTGCCAGCAGTTTACTTCGAGGTACGCAGTATTTT.

The genes are TRBV5-1 and TRBJ1-1; no clear D. Trimming shortened V by 4 bases and J by 1 base, and 17 bases separated the two germline ends. The germline V gene encodes CDR1 SGHRS and CDR2 YFSETQ. The CDR3 contains 16 residues. In nucleotides, the CDR3 is TGCGCCAGCAGCCGATCCTCGATGGGAGAGAACACTGAAGCTTTCTTT. This translates into CASSRSSMGENTEAFF. Supplemented by reference TRBV5-1 and TRBJ1-1, the full variable domain reads KAGVTQTPRYLIKTRGQQVTLSCSPISGHRSVSWYQQTPGQGLQFLFEYFSETQRNKGNFPGRFSGRQFSNSRSEMNVSTLELGDSALYLCASSRSSMGENTEAFFGQGTRLTVV.

This chain connects TRBV18 to TRBJ1-5; the D gene is possibly TRBD1 (6 bases). V lost 3 bases to trimming and J lost 0 bases, with 9 bases between them. CDR1 KGHSH and CDR2 LQKENI come from the germline V gene. CDR3 size: 15 residues. The CDR3 loop is CASSPTGNSNQPQHF. For the CDR3, the DNA is TGTGCCAGCTCACCTACAGGGAATAGCAATCAGCCCCAGCATTTT.

V is TRBV7-2 and J is TRBJ2-3, with unresolved D. The germline gives CDR1 SGHTA, CDR2 FQGNSA. Trimming pared 3 bases from V and 5 bases from J, leaving 15 bases between. The CDR3 spans 15 residues. CDR3 in DNA: TGTGCCAGCAGCTTTAGTATGGGGTATCAAGATACGCAGTATTTT. As protein: CASSFSMGYQDTQYF.

The chain links TRBV2 to TRBJ2-7; the D gene is possibly TRBD1 (5 bases). From germline, CDR1 is SNHLY and CDR2 FYNNEI. Trimming stripped 7 bases from V and 3 bases from J, with 13 bases between. This CDR3 contains 13 residues. CDR3 sequence: CASKETAYYEQYF. The CDR3 DNA sequence: TGTGCCAGCAAAGAGACAGCTTACTACGAGCAGTACTTC.